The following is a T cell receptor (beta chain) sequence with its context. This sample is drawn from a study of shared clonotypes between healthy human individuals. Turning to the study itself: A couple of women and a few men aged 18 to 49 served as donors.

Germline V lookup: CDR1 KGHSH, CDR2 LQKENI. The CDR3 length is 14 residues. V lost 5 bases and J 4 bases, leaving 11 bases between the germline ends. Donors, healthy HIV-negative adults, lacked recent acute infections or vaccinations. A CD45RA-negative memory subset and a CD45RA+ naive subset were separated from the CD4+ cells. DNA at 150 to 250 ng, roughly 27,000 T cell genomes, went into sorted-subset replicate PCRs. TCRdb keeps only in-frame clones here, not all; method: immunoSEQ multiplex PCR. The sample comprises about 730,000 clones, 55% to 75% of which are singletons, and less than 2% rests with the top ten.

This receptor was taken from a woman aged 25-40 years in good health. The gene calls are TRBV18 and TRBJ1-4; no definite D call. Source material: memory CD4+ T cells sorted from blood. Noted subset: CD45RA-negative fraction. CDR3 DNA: TGTGCCAGCTCAAGTGGGCATCTTAATGAAAAACTGTTTTTT. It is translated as CASSSGHLNEKLFF.